Listed below are T cell receptor beta chains from one sample, sequenced in a study of technical replicates of blood from several donors. TCRdb's copy holds only in-frame clones and misses some; the assay was immunoSEQ multiplex PCR. Of approximately 65,000 clones listed, around nine tenths are singletons. The specimen was PBMCs. The source of these receptors is a human donor in good health. Some clones in this sample may be carry-over from other donors' samples. Each CDR3 is given with its conserved first and last residue. The order of the fields is clone size, V gene, J gene, CDR3 length, D gene, CDR3 DNA, CDR3 protein. The D gene is left open where the match is weak. Size is stated for part of the rows, as once, few or many counts, or as a class when the clone is expanded.

>NA|TRBV2|TRBJ1-1|13|NA
TGTGCCAGCACTCGACAGAGAAACACTGAAGCTTTCTTT
CASTRQRNTEAFF
>NA|TRBV5-1|TRBJ1-2|15|TRBD1
TGCGCCAGCAGCTTAACAGGGGTAGCCAACTATGGCTACACCTTC
CASSLTGVANYGYTF
>NA|TRBV11-2|TRBJ2-2|13|NA
TGTGCCAGCAGCTCGACAGACACCGGGGAGCTGTTTTTT
CASSSTDTGELFF
>NA|TRBV12-5|TRBJ2-5|16|TRBD1
TGTGCTAGTGGTTTGGGAGGACAGGCTTTCCAAGAGACCCAGTACTTC
CASGLGGQAFQETQYF
>NA|TRBV6-4|TRBJ2-2|14|TRBD2
TGTGCCAGCAGTCTAGCGGGGGATACCGGGGAGCTGTTTTTT
CASSLAGDTGELFF
>NA|TRBV5-4|TRBJ2-1|17|NA
TGTGCCAGCAGCCAAGTCATGGGGCTTAGCTCCTACAATGAGCAGTTCTTC
CASSQVMGLSSYNEQFF
>NA|TRBV7-8|TRBJ1-5|15|NA
TGTGCCAGCAGCTTCTCAAACGAGTACAATCAGCCCCAGCATTTT
CASSFSNEYNQPQHF
>few|TRBV5-1|TRBJ2-1|18|TRBD2
TGCGCCAGCAGCTTCACCCTAAAGACTAGCGGGGGGGCCCTAGGGCAGTTCTTC
CASSFTLKTSGGALGQFF
>NA|TRBV25-1|TRBJ1-1|13|NA
TGTGCCAGCAGTTTTGCAGTGAACACTGAAGCTTTCTTT
CASSFAVNTEAFF
>NA|TRBV4-1|TRBJ2-5|14|TRBD2
TGCGCCAGCAGCCAAACTAGCGGGGGAGAGACCCAGTACTTC
CASSQTSGGETQYF
>NA|TRBV7-9|TRBJ2-2|16|TRBD2
TGTGCCGTAATCGGGAGGACTAGCGCGAACACCGGGGAGCTGTTTTTT
CAVIGRTSANTGELFF
>NA|TRBV7-6|TRBJ2-6|16|NA
TGTGCCAGCAGCCCCCAAGCGACGTCTGGGGCCAACGTCCTGACTTTC
CASSPQATSGANVLTF
>NA|TRBV5-1|TRBJ1-6|13|NA
TGCGCCAGCAGCGGGGGAGGGAATTCACCCCTCCACTTT
CASSGGGNSPLHF
>NA|TRBV5-5|TRBJ2-6|18|TRBD1
TGTGCCAGCAGCGACCCGGGACAGGGCCTCTCTGGGGCCAACGTCCTGACTTTC
CASSDPGQGLSGANVLTF
>NA|TRBV5-4|TRBJ2-7|15|NA
TGTGCCAGCAGCTTGTACGGGGATTCATCCTACGAGCAGTACTTC
CASSLYGDSSYEQYF
>once|TRBV7-9|TRBJ2-5|17|NA
TGTGCCAGCAGCTCAGAGAGGATAGGGACAGCGGGAGATACCCAGTACTTC
CASSSERIGTAGDTQYF
>NA|TRBV10-3|TRBJ1-5|16|NA
TGTGCCATCAGTGAGTCATTGGGGGGGAGCAATCAGCCCCAGCATTTT
CAISESLGGSNQPQHF
>NA|TRBV6-1|TRBJ2-3|17|NA
TGTGCCAGCAGTGACGGACAGAGAGGAACTAGCACAGATACGCAGTATTTT
CASSDGQRGTSTDTQYF
>NA|TRBV19|TRBJ1-2|13|NA
TGTGCCAGTGTCCCGGCGGGTTTCTCTGGCTACACCTTC
CASVPAGFSGYTF
>NA|TRBV5-4|TRBJ2-7|18|NA
TGTGCCAGCAGCTTGGCCTCCCCTCCCAGGGGCCAGCGTAGTCAGCAGTACTTC
CASSLASPPRGQRSQQYF
>NA|TRBV5-6|TRBJ2-2|16|TRBD2
TGTGCCAGCAACTCCGGACTAGCAGAGAACACCGGGGAGCTGTTTTTT
CASNSGLAENTGELFF
>NA|TRBV6-6|TRBJ2-1|13|NA
TGTGCCAGCAGTACAGGGTATGCAAGTGAGCAGTTCTTC
CASSTGYASEQFF
>NA|TRBV7-7|TRBJ2-3|15|NA
TGTGCCAGCAGCTTAGGACTACGGAGCACAGATACGCAGTATTTT
CASSLGLRSTDTQYF
>NA|TRBV7-6|TRBJ2-2|17|TRBD1
TGTGCCAGCAGCTTAGCGTTGCTGGGACAGGGCACCGGGGAGCTGTTTTTT
CASSLALLGQGTGELFF
>NA|TRBV7-2|TRBJ2-2|15|NA
TGTGCCAGCAGCTTGTCCGCTAGCACCGCGGGGGAGCTGTTTTTT
CASSLSASTAGELFF
>NA|TRBV7-2|TRBJ1-1|14|NA
TGTGCCAGCAGCTCAACTGGTTTGAACACTGAAGCTTTCTTT
CASSSTGLNTEAFF
>NA|TRBV29-1|TRBJ2-1|13|NA
TGCAGCGTTGATAGGCGGGCCAGTAGTGAGCAGTTCTTC
CSVDRRASSEQFF
>NA|TRBV19|TRBJ1-5|16|TRBD1
TGTGCCAGTACCTACGATGAGGGGACAGGGCATCAGCCCCAGCATTTT
CASTYDEGTGHQPQHF
>NA|TRBV6-6|TRBJ1-2|14|NA
TGTGCCAGCGGATACAGGGCGGGGGGTTATGGCTACACCTTC
CASGYRAGGYGYTF
>NA|TRBV7-2|TRBJ1-6|15|TRBD1
TGTGCCAGCAGACTGACAGGGGTCCGCAATTCACCCCTCCACTTT
CASRLTGVRNSPLHF
>NA|TRBV9|TRBJ1-6|15|NA
TGTGCCAGCAGCGACAGGGAACACTATAATTCACCCCTCCACTTT
CASSDREHYNSPLHF
>few|TRBV18|TRBJ1-5|14|NA
TGTGCCAGCTCCTCATCAGGAATCGACCAGCCCCAGCATTTT
CASSSSGIDQPQHF
>NA|TRBV6-5|TRBJ1-1|13|NA
TGTGCCAGCAGTCTCTGGAGGGGCACTGAAGCTTTCTTT
CASSLWRGTEAFF
>NA|TRBV5-4|TRBJ1-2|13|NA
TGTGCCACCATAGGGGCAGGGGCGTATGGCTACACCTTC
CATIGAGAYGYTF
>many|TRBV6-1|TRBJ2-2|18|TRBD2
TGTGCCAGCAGTGGAACCGCGGGTCCTAGCGGGACCACCGGGGAGCTGTTTTTT
CASSGTAGPSGTTGELFF
>NA|TRBV7-2|TRBJ2-2|17|NA
TGTGCCAGCAGCCCCCATGCCATTTCAGGGTCCACCGGGGAGCTGTTTTTT
CASSPHAISGSTGELFF
>NA|TRBV6-5|TRBJ1-2|12|TRBD1
TGTGCCAGCAGTTCGGGACAGCGTGGCTACACCTTC
CASSSGQRGYTF
>once|TRBV18|TRBJ2-7|13|NA
TGTGCCAGCTCACCACCGACCCGGGACGAGCAGTACTTC
CASSPPTRDEQYF
>NA|TRBV9|TRBJ2-2|15|NA
TGTGCCAGCAGCGTAGAAGGACTTAACACCGGGGAGCTGTTTTTT
CASSVEGLNTGELFF
>NA|TRBV4-3|TRBJ2-7|13|TRBD2
TGCGCCAGCAGCCCCCGGGAGCGGGGGGAGCAGTACTTC
CASSPRERGEQYF
>NA|TRBV7-2|TRBJ2-3|16|NA
TGTGCCAGCAGCTTAGTATCGGGGTTTAGCACAGATACGCAGTATTTT
CASSLVSGFSTDTQYF
>NA|TRBV29-1|TRBJ1-4|12|NA
TGCAGCGTTGCCAATCGCGGCGGGGTCCTGTTTTTT
CSVANRGGVLFF
>NA|TRBV2|TRBJ1-1|13|NA
TGTGCCAGCAGTGCTAGGGGGGGCACTGAAGCTTTCTTT
CASSARGGTEAFF
>few|TRBV29-1|TRBJ1-1|12|TRBD1
TGCAGCGTGACAGGGTATAACACTGAAGCTTTCTTT
CSVTGYNTEAFF
>NA|TRBV9|TRBJ1-6|17|TRBD1
TGTGCCAGCAGCGCTAAGGACAGGGACTATAGGAATTCACCCCTCCACTTT
CASSAKDRDYRNSPLHF